The rows below give T cell receptor beta chains drawn from one sample of a study of T cells after yellow fever vaccination. TCRdb reanalysed the 5' RACE reads using MiXCR and keeps one entry per CDR3 protein. The sample lists just over 300,000 distinct CDR3 sequences; around 3.6% were seen once. The specimen was PBMCs, collected on the day of the yellow fever booster vaccination. All receptors come from a man between 18 and 35 years old who received the YFV17D yellow fever vaccine. CDR3s include the opening cysteine and the closing phenylalanine or tryptophan. Fields, in order: D gene, J gene, clone size, V gene, CDR3 DNA, CDR3 protein. The D gene is left open where the match is weak. Where a row states a size, it is once, few, many or the class of an expanded clone; other rows omit it.

d_gene: NA; j_gene: TRBJ2-3; abundance: many; v_gene: TRBV5-1; CDR3nt: TGCGCCAGCAGCTCCGACCCGGGTGCCACAGATACGCAGTATTTT; CDR3aa: CASSSDPGATDTQYF
d_gene: TRBD1; j_gene: TRBJ1-2; abundance: NA; v_gene: TRBV5-1; CDR3nt: TGCGCCAGCAGCGGAGGGACAGGGGGCGCATCAGACTATGGCTACACCTTC; CDR3aa: CASSGGTGGASDYGYTF
d_gene: TRBD1; j_gene: TRBJ2-1; abundance: many; v_gene: TRBV20-1; CDR3nt: TGCAGTGCTAGAGGGTGGGACAGTGTGTGGCCTGAGCAGTTCTTC; CDR3aa: CSARGWDSVWPEQFF
d_gene: NA; j_gene: TRBJ1-6; abundance: many; v_gene: TRBV4-2; CDR3nt: TGTGCCAGCAGCCAAGAAGGTGGCCCTTATTCACCCCTCCACTTT; CDR3aa: CASSQEGGPYSPLHF
d_gene: NA; j_gene: TRBJ2-1; abundance: few; v_gene: TRBV5-1; CDR3nt: TGCGCCAGCAGCCCTAGCGTGCGGACAAGCAATGAGCAGTTCTTC; CDR3aa: CASSPSVRTSNEQFF
d_gene: NA; j_gene: TRBJ2-4; abundance: many; v_gene: TRBV4-3; CDR3nt: TGCGCCAGCAGCCAAGACAGGGTGGTAGGGGATCAGTACTTC; CDR3aa: CASSQDRVVGDQYF
d_gene: NA; j_gene: TRBJ2-2; abundance: many; v_gene: TRBV7-3; CDR3nt: TGTGCCAGCAGCTCGATGAACAGGGAGGTTGGCGGGGAGCTGTTTTTT; CDR3aa: CASSSMNREVGGELFF
d_gene: TRBD1; j_gene: TRBJ2-1; abundance: many; v_gene: TRBV6-5; CDR3nt: TGTGCCAGCAGTTATAGGGACAGGGGGCGGGCTGAGCAGTTCTTC; CDR3aa: CASSYRDRGRAEQFF
d_gene: TRBD1; j_gene: TRBJ1-5; abundance: many; v_gene: TRBV5-1; CDR3nt: TGCGCCAGCAGCCCAGGGGGAGGGGGCAATCAGCCCCAGCATTTT; CDR3aa: CASSPGGGGNQPQHF
d_gene: NA; j_gene: TRBJ1-1; abundance: many; v_gene: TRBV6-2/TRBV6-3; CDR3nt: TGTGCCAGCAGCTCTCTCGGGGCGGACACTGAAGCTTTCTTT; CDR3aa: CASSSLGADTEAFF
d_gene: TRBD1; j_gene: TRBJ1-2; abundance: NA; v_gene: TRBV28; CDR3nt: TGTGCCAGCAGTCCTCGGGACAGGGCGGACCATGGCTACACCTTC; CDR3aa: CASSPRDRADHGYTF
d_gene: NA; j_gene: TRBJ2-1; abundance: NA; v_gene: TRBV7-2; CDR3nt: TGTGCCAGCGTGCTGAGGCGGGACGCTTCGTACAATGAGCAGTTCTTC; CDR3aa: CASVLRRDASYNEQFF
d_gene: NA; j_gene: TRBJ1-6; abundance: NA; v_gene: TRBV4-2; CDR3nt: TGTGCCAGCAGCCAAGAGGACGGGTCGACCCAGTCACCCCTCCACTTT; CDR3aa: CASSQEDGSTQSPLHF
d_gene: NA; j_gene: TRBJ1-1; abundance: few; v_gene: TRBV5-6; CDR3nt: TGTGCCAGCAGACCCCGCAGGGGTTTTTCGAACACTGAAGCTTTCTTT; CDR3aa: CASRPRRGFSNTEAFF
d_gene: NA; j_gene: TRBJ2-6; abundance: many; v_gene: TRBV5-1; CDR3nt: TGCGCCAGCAGCCCTGGGGCCAACGTCCTGACTTTC; CDR3aa: CASSPGANVLTF
d_gene: NA; j_gene: TRBJ1-6; abundance: many; v_gene: TRBV5-1; CDR3nt: TGCGCCAGCAGCATGGGCGAGGGAGGGGCCGTAAGGAATTCACCCCTCCACTTT; CDR3aa: CASSMGEGGAVRNSPLHF
d_gene: NA; j_gene: TRBJ1-4; abundance: NA; v_gene: TRBV5-1; CDR3nt: TGCGCCAGCAGCTTCGACAGGTCTAATGAAAAACTGTTTTTT; CDR3aa: CASSFDRSNEKLFF
d_gene: NA; j_gene: TRBJ2-3; abundance: few; v_gene: TRBV7-6; CDR3nt: TGTGCCAGCAGCGAACGGGACCCCGATACGCAGTATTTT; CDR3aa: CASSERDPDTQYF
d_gene: TRBD2; j_gene: TRBJ2-7; abundance: many; v_gene: TRBV7-2; CDR3nt: TGTGCCAGCAGCCGTGCGGCGGGGGGCCTCTCCTACGAGCAGTACTTC; CDR3aa: CASSRAAGGLSYEQYF
d_gene: NA; j_gene: TRBJ1-4; abundance: few; v_gene: TRBV5-1; CDR3nt: TGCGCCAGCAGCGGGGACGGGGCTAATGAAAAACTGTTTTTT; CDR3aa: CASSGDGANEKLFF
d_gene: TRBD2; j_gene: TRBJ2-3; abundance: many; v_gene: TRBV5-5; CDR3nt: TGTGCCAGCAGCCAAGCAGGTAGCGGGGAGGTAGATACGCAGTATTTT; CDR3aa: CASSQAGSGEVDTQYF
d_gene: NA; j_gene: TRBJ2-3; abundance: many; v_gene: TRBV7-2; CDR3nt: TGTGCCAGCAGGTCAGCGGTCACTCTCACAGATACGCAGTATTTT; CDR3aa: CASRSAVTLTDTQYF
d_gene: NA; j_gene: TRBJ2-3; abundance: few; v_gene: TRBV21-1; CDR3nt: TGTGCCAACGGAGGGACAGGGGGTACAGATACGCAGTATTTT; CDR3aa: CANGGTGGTDTQYF
d_gene: TRBD1; j_gene: TRBJ2-5; abundance: NA; v_gene: TRBV10-3; CDR3nt: TGTGCCATCACGCGGGACAGGGGAGAGACCCAGTACTTC; CDR3aa: CAITRDRGETQYF
d_gene: NA; j_gene: TRBJ2-1; abundance: many; v_gene: TRBV4-2; CDR3nt: TGTGCCAGCAGCCAAGATAAAGGCCGAAGGTTCTTCAGCTCCTACAATGAGCAGTTCTTC; CDR3aa: CASSQDKGRRFFSSYNEQFF
d_gene: TRBD1; j_gene: TRBJ2-1; abundance: many; v_gene: TRBV29-1; CDR3nt: TGCAGCGTTGGTCGGACAGGCGACTGGGATGAGCAGTTCTTC; CDR3aa: CSVGRTGDWDEQFF
d_gene: TRBD1; j_gene: TRBJ2-7; abundance: NA; v_gene: TRBV5-4; CDR3nt: TGTGCCAGCAGCAAACGAGGGAGACAGGGGCTCTCCTACGAGCAGTACTTC; CDR3aa: CASSKRGRQGLSYEQYF
d_gene: NA; j_gene: TRBJ1-6; abundance: few; v_gene: TRBV5-1; CDR3nt: TGCGCCAGCAGGTTAGCCAGTGAAGATTCACCCCTCCACTTT; CDR3aa: CASRLASEDSPLHF
d_gene: TRBD2; j_gene: TRBJ2-7; abundance: many; v_gene: TRBV2; CDR3nt: TGTGCCAGCAGTGAGTCGGGGGGGCCTAGGTACGAGCAGTACTTC; CDR3aa: CASSESGGPRYEQYF
d_gene: TRBD2; j_gene: TRBJ2-1; abundance: many; v_gene: TRBV7-6; CDR3nt: TGTGCCAGCAGCCCAAGGACTAGCGGGGCCTACAATGAGCAGTTCTTC; CDR3aa: CASSPRTSGAYNEQFF
d_gene: NA; j_gene: TRBJ1-6; abundance: many; v_gene: TRBV13; CDR3nt: TGTGCCAGCAGCTTAGAGGGGCGAAATTCACCCCTCCACTTT; CDR3aa: CASSLEGRNSPLHF
d_gene: NA; j_gene: TRBJ2-7; abundance: many; v_gene: TRBV7-9; CDR3nt: TGTGCCAGCAGCCTAGTCTCAGGGTCCGAGCAGTACTTC; CDR3aa: CASSLVSGSEQYF
d_gene: NA; j_gene: TRBJ2-2; abundance: NA; v_gene: TRBV4-3; CDR3nt: TGCGCCAGCAGCCCCGCACAGGGTTTGACCGGGGAGCTGTTTTTT; CDR3aa: CASSPAQGLTGELFF
d_gene: NA; j_gene: TRBJ2-2; abundance: few; v_gene: TRBV7-3; CDR3nt: TGTGCCAGCAGCCCACAGGGGGAGGGGATCGGGGAGCTGTTTTTT; CDR3aa: CASSPQGEGIGELFF
d_gene: NA; j_gene: TRBJ1-1; abundance: few; v_gene: TRBV14; CDR3nt: TGTGCCAGCAGCCTCGGGGGGCCCAGTGAAGCTTTCTTT; CDR3aa: CASSLGGPSEAFF
d_gene: NA; j_gene: TRBJ1-2; abundance: many; v_gene: TRBV5-1; CDR3nt: TGCGCCAGCAGCCAGCGAGAAGCTAACTATGGCTACACCTTC; CDR3aa: CASSQREANYGYTF
d_gene: NA; j_gene: TRBJ1-5; abundance: many; v_gene: TRBV5-6; CDR3nt: TGCGCCAGCAGCCTGGGGGAGAATCAGCCCCAGCATTTT; CDR3aa: CASSLGENQPQHF
d_gene: NA; j_gene: TRBJ2-2; abundance: NA; v_gene: TRBV5-4; CDR3nt: TGTGCCAGCAGCTTGGGCCGGACCTCAGTGAACACCGGGGAGCTGTTTTTT; CDR3aa: CASSLGRTSVNTGELFF
d_gene: TRBD2; j_gene: TRBJ2-7; abundance: few; v_gene: TRBV7-2; CDR3nt: TGTGCCAGCAGCCCCCTCCTTGGTAGCGGGATTGAACAGTACTTC; CDR3aa: CASSPLLGSGIEQYF
d_gene: TRBD1; j_gene: TRBJ2-7; abundance: few; v_gene: TRBV6-5; CDR3nt: TGTGCCAGCAGTTACTCTTTTCGGGGCAGGGGGAACGAGCAGTACTTC; CDR3aa: CASSYSFRGRGNEQYF
d_gene: NA; j_gene: TRBJ1-1; abundance: few; v_gene: TRBV6-5; CDR3nt: TGTGCCAGCAGTTCCACAGGGCATGAAGCTTTCTTT; CDR3aa: CASSSTGHEAFF